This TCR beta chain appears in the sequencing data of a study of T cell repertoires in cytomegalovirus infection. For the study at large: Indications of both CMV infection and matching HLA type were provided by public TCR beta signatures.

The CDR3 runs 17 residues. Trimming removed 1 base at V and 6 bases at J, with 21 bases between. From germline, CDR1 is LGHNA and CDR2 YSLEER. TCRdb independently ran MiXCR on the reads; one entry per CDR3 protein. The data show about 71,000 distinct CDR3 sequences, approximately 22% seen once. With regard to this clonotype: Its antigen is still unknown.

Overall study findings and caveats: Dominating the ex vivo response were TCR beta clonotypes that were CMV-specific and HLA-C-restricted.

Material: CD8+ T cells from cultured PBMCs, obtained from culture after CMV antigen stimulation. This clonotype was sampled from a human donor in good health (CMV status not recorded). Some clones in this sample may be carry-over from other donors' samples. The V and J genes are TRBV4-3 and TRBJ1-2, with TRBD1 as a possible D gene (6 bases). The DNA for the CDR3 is TGCGCCAGCAGCCAAGCCGCGACAGGACTCCGCGTCGATGGCTACACCTTC. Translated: CASSQAATGLRVDGYTF.